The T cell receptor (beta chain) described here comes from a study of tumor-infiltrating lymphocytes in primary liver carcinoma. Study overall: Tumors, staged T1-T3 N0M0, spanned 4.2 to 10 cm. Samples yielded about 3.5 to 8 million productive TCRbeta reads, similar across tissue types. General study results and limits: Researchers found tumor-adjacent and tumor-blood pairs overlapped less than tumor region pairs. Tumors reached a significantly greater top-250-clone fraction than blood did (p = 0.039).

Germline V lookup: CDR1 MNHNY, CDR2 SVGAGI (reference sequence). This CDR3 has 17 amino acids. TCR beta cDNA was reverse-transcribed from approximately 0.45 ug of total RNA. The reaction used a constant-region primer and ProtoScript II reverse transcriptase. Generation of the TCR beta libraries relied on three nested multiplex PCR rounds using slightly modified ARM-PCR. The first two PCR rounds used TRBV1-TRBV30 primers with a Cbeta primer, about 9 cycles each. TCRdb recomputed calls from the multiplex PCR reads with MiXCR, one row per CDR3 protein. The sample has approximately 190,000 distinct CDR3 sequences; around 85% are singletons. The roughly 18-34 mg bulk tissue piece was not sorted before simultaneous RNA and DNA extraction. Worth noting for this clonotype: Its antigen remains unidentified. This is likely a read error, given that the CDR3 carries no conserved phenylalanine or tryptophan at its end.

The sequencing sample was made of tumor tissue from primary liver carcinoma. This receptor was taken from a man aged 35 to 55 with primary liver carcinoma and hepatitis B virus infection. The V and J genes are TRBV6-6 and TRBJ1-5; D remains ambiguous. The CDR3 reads CASSPHLDDRFNQPQHY. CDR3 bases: TGTGCCAGCAGCCCCCACCTGGACGATCGCTTCAATCAACCCCAGCATTAT.